This T cell receptor (beta chain) was captured by sequencing in a study of identifying expanded T cells in peripheral blood. V lost 6 bases and J lost 5, with 16 bases in between. Germline V gives CDR1 ENHRY, CDR2 SYGVKD. This CDR3 is 14 amino acids long. Libraries were prepared by immunoSEQ multiplex PCR; TCRdb keeps only in-frame clonotypes and omits some of them. The data contain 80,000 to 95,000 clones, about 91% of them singletons. The V and J genes are TRBV10-3 and TRBJ2-5; the D gene is possibly TRBD1 (7 bases). The clonotype originates from a person aged 18-70 years in good health. Specimen: blood. CDR3: CAISPRGVLETQYF. Written as DNA, the CDR3 is TGTGCCATCAGCCCCAGGGGGGTATTGGAGACCCAGTACTTC.